This note documents a single T cell receptor (beta chain) sequence. Its antigen is not identified. This specimen comes from a study of cytomegalovirus exposure and HLA in healthy donors. The germline CDR1 and CDR2 sequences are MGHRA and YSYEKL. The J segment lost 2 bases and the V segment lost 4 bases, leaving 4 bases of the junction unmatched. The CDR3 totals 16 residues. Each of the donors was a healthy bone marrow donor. Primers included in the PCR were 60 Vbeta and 13 Jbeta primers. Clones were read by immunoSEQ multiplex PCR, and TCRdb kept only the in-frame ones, dropping some. The sample lists tens of thousands of clones; more than 70% were seen once. Whole-study findings and limits: 164 TCR beta chains were listed as cytomegalovirus-associated. Links to common viral pathogens appeared, in a later analysis, for several of the most significant clusters.

Sequenced: PBMCs. The chain joins TRBV4-1 to TRBJ2-6; TRBD1 agrees at 8 bases. The clonotype was recovered from a man aged 40-50 years in good health and CMV-seronegative. For the CDR3, the DNA is TGCGCCAGCAGCCGAGGCAGGGGGCCTGGGGCCAACGTCCTGACTTTC. This gives the protein CASSRGRGPGANVLTF.